This T cell receptor (beta chain) was sequenced during a study of quantifying T cell responses using KT2 cells. The wider study: RNA was reverse transcribed with TCR alpha and beta constant-region primers. Estimated efficiency of the T4 ligation step was above 8.5% under optimum conditions.

Unfractionated PBMC were spiked with known numbers of KT2 clone cells. In germline, CDR1 is MNHEY, CDR2 SMNVEV (reference sequence). This CDR3 has 13 residues. V lost 5 bases to trimming and J lost 5 bases, with 12 bases between them. An oligo carrying a UMI was ligated to the cDNA 3' end. First-round PCR used around 4 cycles and beta primers RC1.1 and RC1.2 covering TRBC1 and TRBC2. MiXCR, applied by TCRdb to the UMI-ligation and nested PCR reads, yields one record per CDR3 protein. The sample contains 30,000 or so distinct CDR3 sequences, approximately 6.8% of which appear only once. The receptor's source is a human donor. Sequenced: PBMCs spiked with cells of the T cell clone KT2. This chain connects TRBV27 to TRBJ2-5; a possible D gene is TRBD1 (6 bases). CDR3 DNA sequence: TGTGCCAGCAGTCGAAAAAGGGGGGAGACCCAGTACTTC. Encoded protein: CASSRKRGETQYF.